This T cell receptor (beta chain) is drawn from a study of CD8+ T cells in alopecia areata. About the study: Oral tofacitinib, 5 to 10 mg twice daily, was given in an open-label trial.

In the case of this clone: The antigen is unknown.

Study-wide points: With patients, TCR sharing proved less clear than in mice, a difference possibly related to HLA.

It was cDNA, reverse transcribed from extracted RNA, that served as the sequencing template. Repertoires were generated with immunoSEQ multiplex PCR, while TCRdb's copy carries only in-frame clones and drops some. The sample lists 200,000 to 250,000 clones; about two thirds were seen once. Patients with alopecia areata provided lesional scalp punch biopsies as well as peripheral blood. V dropped 2 bases and J dropped 11 bases, with 15 bases sitting between them. Germline V CDR1 and CDR2: GTSNPN, SVGIG (reference sequence). The CDR3 loop spans 12 amino acids. The material sequenced was CD4+ T cells sorted from blood, taken at week 0. This receptor was taken from a human donor with alopecia areata. The V and J genes are TRBV30 and TRBJ2-5; weak D call: TRBD2 (6 bases). CDR3 coding DNA: TGTGCCTGGAGTCCTCCTGCGGGGTCACAGTACTTC. Translating gives CAWSPPAGSQYF.